The rows below give T cell receptor beta chains drawn from one sample of a study of blood T cell repertoires in COVID-19. Measured with immunoSEQ multiplex PCR; TCRdb has only the in-frame clones, and not every one. The sample records about 30,000 clones, less than 90% being singletons. The material sequenced was peripheral blood. The receptors were sampled from a human donor with active COVID-19. The donor label of this sample is uncertain. CDR3s include the opening cysteine and the closing phenylalanine or tryptophan. A D gene is named only where the DNA matches it firmly. Clone size is not always given. Where it is, it says once, few, many or a class for expanded clones.

V	J	size	D	CDR3	DNA
TRBV15	TRBJ2-7	.	TRBD2	CATSKTGAGYEQYF	TGTGCCACCAGCAAAACGGGAGCGGGATACGAGCAGTACTTC
TRBV5-1	TRBJ1-3	.	.	CASSLTGGSSGNTIYF	TGCGCCAGCAGCTTGACAGGCGGAAGCTCTGGAAACACCATATATTTT
TRBV10-3	TRBJ2-7	.	TRBD2	CAISEGGTSGSYEQYF	TGTGCCATCAGTGAGGGGGGGACTAGCGGGAGTTACGAGCAGTACTTC
TRBV11-2	TRBJ2-3	.	.	CASSLAGGRAYTDTQYF	TGTGCCAGCAGCTTAGCAGGGGGGCGAGCGTACACAGATACGCAGTATTTT
TRBV6-1	TRBJ1-1	.	.	CASSEVGAYTEAFF	TGTGCCAGCAGCGAAGTAGGGGCCTACACTGAAGCTTTCTTT
TRBV14	TRBJ2-2	.	.	CASSQAVNANTGELFF	TGTGCCAGCAGCCAAGCGGTTAACGCCAACACCGGGGAGCTGTTTTTT
TRBV4-2	TRBJ2-5	.	TRBD2	CASSPSGAGGTQETQYF	TGTGCCAGCAGCCCAAGTGGTGCCGGGGGGACCCAAGAGACCCAGTACTTC
TRBV4-1	TRBJ1-4	.	.	CASSPQQGTNEKLFF	TGCGCCAGCAGCCCCCAACAGGGAACTAATGAAAAACTGTTTTTT
TRBV4-2	TRBJ1-2	.	.	CASSQDRAAGLGVGYTF	TGTGCCAGCAGCCAAGATAGGGCGGCGGGCCTTGGGGTTGGCTACACCTTC
TRBV4-1	TRBJ2-3	.	.	CASSQSANTDTQYF	TGCGCCAGCAGCCAATCCGCTAACACAGATACGCAGTATTTT
TRBV5-6	TRBJ2-7	.	.	CASSLDYAVGQYF	TGTGCCAGCAGCTTGGACTACGCGGTCGGGCAGTACTTC
TRBV28	TRBJ2-1	.	.	CASTSYAGSSYNEQFF	TGTGCCAGCACTTCGTATGCGGGAAGCTCCTACAATGAGCAGTTCTTC
TRBV7-9	TRBJ1-4	few	.	CASSPDSEKLFF	TGTGCCAGCAGCCCCGACAGTGAAAAACTGTTTTTT
TRBV4-2	TRBJ2-5	.	TRBD2	CASSQAAGGAIVETQYF	TGTGCCAGCAGCCAAGCAGCGGGGGGGGCAATCGTAGAGACCCAGTACTTC
TRBV6-5	TRBJ2-5	.	.	CASRVSGTLQETQYF	TGTGCCAGCAGGGTCTCCGGGACTCTCCAAGAGACCCAGTACTTC
TRBV7-2	TRBJ2-1	.	TRBD1	CASSSTGSSYNEQFF	TGTGCCAGCAGCTCGACAGGGAGCTCCTACAATGAGCAGTTCTTC
TRBV27	TRBJ2-2	.	TRBD2	CASSTWTSGRLWAGTGELFF	TGTGCCAGCAGTACCTGGACTAGCGGGAGGTTGTGGGCGGGCACCGGGGAGCTGTTTTTT
TRBV6-5	TRBJ1-2	medium-sized	.	CASSLGGDGYTF	TGTGCCAGCAGCCTAGGGGGAGATGGCTACACCTTC
TRBV16	TRBJ2-1	.	TRBD2	CASSQSPLAGGQDEQFF	TGTGCCAGCAGCCAATCCCCGCTAGCGGGAGGGCAGGATGAGCAGTTCTTC
TRBV5-4	TRBJ2-7	.	.	CASSLGWTPDEQYF	TGTGCCAGCAGCTTGGGGTGGACTCCGGATGAGCAGTACTTC
TRBV28	TRBJ2-7	.	TRBD2	CASSYPIVAGTYYEQYF	TGTGCCAGCAGCTACCCGATCGTAGCGGGTACTTACTACGAGCAGTACTTC
TRBV2	TRBJ1-2	.	.	CASSEVPQGGGYTF	TGTGCCAGCAGTGAAGTCCCCCAGGGTGGCGGCTACACCTTC
TRBV28	TRBJ1-4	.	.	CASSFWTNNEKLFF	TGTGCCAGCAGTTTCTGGACAAACAATGAAAAACTGTTTTTT
TRBV5-1	TRBJ2-1	.	TRBD2	CASSSTSGTMNEQFF	TGCGCCAGCAGCTCGACTAGCGGGACTATGAATGAGCAGTTCTTC
TRBV19	TRBJ1-2	.	TRBD1	CASSNSHWTGVYGYTF	TGTGCCAGTAGTAACTCACATTGGACAGGGGTCTATGGCTACACCTTC
TRBV7-3	TRBJ2-1	.	.	CASSLGPTAYNEQFF	TGTGCCAGCAGCTTAGGGCCAACAGCCTACAATGAGCAGTTCTTC
TRBV6-6	TRBJ2-4	.	TRBD2	CASSRRGGSDIQYF	TGTGCCAGCAGTCGGCGGGGGGGCTCGGACATTCAGTACTTC
TRBV5-1	TRBJ2-5	.	.	CASSLSEETQYF	TGCGCCAGCAGCTTGTCGGAAGAGACCCAGTACTTC
TRBV7-3	TRBJ2-1	.	TRBD2	CASSRTSGVYNEQFF	TGTGCCAGCAGCCGTACTAGCGGAGTTTACAATGAGCAGTTCTTC
TRBV12-5	TRBJ2-1	.	TRBD2	CASGSLSGGGSYNEQFF	TGTGCTAGTGGTTCGCTATCAGGCGGGGGATCCTACAATGAGCAGTTCTTC
TRBV4-2	TRBJ2-5	.	.	CASATAPAGQETQYF	TGTGCCAGCGCCACGGCTCCAGCGGGCCAAGAGACCCAGTACTTC
TRBV6-6	TRBJ1-4	.	TRBD1	CASRAQTGTNEKLFF	TGTGCCAGCAGAGCCCAGACAGGGACAAATGAAAAACTGTTTTTT
TRBV7-9	TRBJ2-3	few	.	CASSFRGADTQYF	TGTGCCAGCAGCTTCAGGGGAGCAGATACGCAGTATTTT
TRBV19	TRBJ2-5	.	TRBD1	CASSKGQGQETQYF	TGTGCCAGTAGTAAGGGACAGGGCCAGGAGACCCAGTACTTC
TRBV5-1	TRBJ2-5	.	TRBD2	CASNPLAGVETQYF	TGCGCCAGCAACCCACTAGCGGGAGTGGAGACCCAGTACTTC
TRBV19	TRBJ1-2	once	.	CASKTGPTTYGYTF	TGTGCCAGCAAAACAGGCCCGACCACGTATGGCTACACCTTC
TRBV5-1	TRBJ2-3	.	.	CASSLTGYTDTQYF	TGCGCCAGCAGCCTTACAGGATACACAGATACGCAGTATTTT
TRBV7-2	TRBJ2-5	once	.	CASSFDRATGYETQYF	TGTGCCAGCAGCTTTGACCGGGCTACAGGGTACGAGACCCAGTACTTC
TRBV10-3	TRBJ2-3	.	TRBD1	CAITTPGQGGTDTQYF	TGTGCCATCACCACTCCGGGACAGGGAGGCACAGATACGCAGTATTTT
TRBV29-1	TRBJ2-7	.	TRBD2	CSVESSGSSQQYF	TGCAGCGTTGAATCTAGCGGGAGTTCTCAGCAGTACTTC
TRBV7-7	TRBJ2-7	.	.	CASSFPAVPDWEQYF	TGTGCTAGCAGTTTCCCCGCCGTTCCAGATTGGGAGCAGTACTTC
TRBV7-9	TRBJ2-7	.	.	CATNGRGSYEQYF	TGTGCCACGAATGGGAGGGGGTCCTACGAGCAGTACTTC
TRBV19	TRBJ2-1	.	TRBD1	CASSVISGTVLVEQFF	TGTGCCAGTAGTGTTATTTCCGGGACAGTTTTAGTTGAGCAGTTCTTC
TRBV7-9	TRBJ2-2	once	.	CASSSAETGELFF	TGTGCCAGCAGCTCGGCGGAAACCGGGGAGCTGTTTTTT
TRBV5-1	TRBJ2-2	.	.	CASSEIFGELFF	TGCGCCAGCAGCGAGATTTTCGGGGAGCTGTTTTTT
TRBV2	TRBJ2-3	.	TRBD2	CASSGGSGDSTSTDTQYF	TGTGCCAGCAGTGGAGGGAGCGGGGATAGTACTAGCACAGATACGCAGTATTTT
TRBV27	TRBJ1-5	few	.	CASSLGSSLDQPQHF	TGTGCCAGCAGTTTAGGCTCTTCTTTGGATCAGCCCCAGCATTTT
TRBV19	TRBJ2-1	.	TRBD1	CASSMGTGPGEQFF	TGTGCCAGTAGTATGGGGACAGGGCCGGGTGAGCAGTTCTTC
TRBV5-4	TRBJ2-2	.	TRBD1	CASSLSQGAQGGELFF	TGTGCCAGCAGCTTGAGTCAGGGGGCGCAGGGCGGGGAGCTGTTTTTT